The 3 T cell receptor beta chains reported below all come from one sample, sequenced in a study of T cells in localized non-small cell lung cancer. Libraries were prepared by immunoSEQ multiplex PCR; TCRdb keeps only in-frame clonotypes and omits some of them. The sample records around 2,400 clones, around 40% being singletons. This specimen was normal lung tissue next to the tumor, taken before any cancer treatment. These receptors were obtained from a man aged 40-75 years with stage II lung adenocarcinoma.

This chain uses TRBV11-3 with TRBJ2-2; a possible D gene is TRBD2 (6 bases). The CDR3 runs to 14 residues. V shed 1 base and J shed 5 bases, with 8 bases lying between them. Germline V CDR1 and CDR2: SGHNT, YENEEA. CDR3 bases: TGTGCCAGCAGCTTAGTGGGGGGAACCGGGGAGCTGTTTTTT. Protein product: CASSLVGGTGELFF.

The V call is TRBV9, the J call TRBJ2-1; perhaps D is TRBD1 or TRBD2 (5 bases each). The germline CDR1 and CDR2 sequences are SGDLS and YYNGEE. Trimming shortened V by 1 base and J by 6 bases, and 14 bases separated the two germline ends. The CDR3 is made up of 15 amino acids. The CDR3 sequence is CASSVTRDPRNEQFF. CDR3 coding DNA: TGTGCCAGCAGCGTAACCCGGGACCCACGCAATGAGCAGTTCTTC. Full variable domain (remainder filled in from reference TRBV9 and TRBJ2-1): DSGVTQTPKHLITATGQRVTLRCSPRSGDLSVYWYQQSLDQGLQFLIQYYNGEERAKGNILERFSAQQFPDLHSELNLSSLELGDSALYFCASSVTRDPRNEQFFGPGTRLTVL.

The chain employs TRBV6-8 and TRBJ2-1, with 7 bases aligning to TRBD2. The CDR3 has 17 residues. CDR1 MNHGY and CDR2 SAAAGT come from the germline V gene. V trimming: 0 bases; J trimming: 2 bases; junction bases outside the gene matches: 7. CDR3 sequence: CASSYSGLAAAYNEQFF. DNA for the CDR3: TGTGCCAGCAGTTACTCTGGTCTAGCGGCAGCCTACAATGAGCAGTTCTTC.